Each of the 9 T cell receptor beta chains below was sequenced from the same sample in a study of blood T cell repertoires in COVID-19. TCRdb's copy holds only in-frame clones and misses some; the assay was immunoSEQ multiplex PCR. The data contain about 150,000 clones, roughly nine tenths of them singletons. Sequencing was performed on peripheral blood. Receptor source: a woman in her 70s with acute or convalescent COVID-19.

The J gene is TRBJ2-2, the V gene TRBV2; 7 bases are shared with TRBD1. V was clipped by 6 bases and J by 0 bases; unmatched bases: 4. Germline V gene data show CDR1 as SNHLY and CDR2 as FYNNEI. This CDR3 comprises 15 residues. The CDR3 sequence: CASSRQGTNTGELFF. The CDR3 bases are TGTGCCAGCAGCCGACAGGGAACGAACACCGGGGAGCTGTTTTTT.

The rearrangement links TRBV9 to TRBJ1-5; 7 nucleotides align to TRBD1. V lost 4 bases to trimming and J lost 6 bases; unmatched junction nucleotides: 10. CDR3 size: 15 residues. Germline V lookup: CDR1 SGDLS, CDR2 YYNGEE. The CDR3 DNA reads TGTGCCAGCAGCCCTGGACAGGTTTCGACTCAGCCCCAGCATTTT. It specifies CASSPGQVSTQPQHF.

J is TRBJ2-7 and V is TRBV5-1; 12 nucleotides agree with TRBD2. Germline CDR1 is SGHRS and CDR2 is YFSETQ. V trimming: 2 bases; J trimming: 3 bases; junction bases outside the gene matches: 9. The CDR3 is 17 residues long. The CDR3 nucleotides read TGCGCCAGCAGCTTTCTAAGGACTAGCGGGATCCTCTACGAGCAGTACGTC. Its translation is CASSFLRTSGILYEQYV.

This clone has only one observation. The chain is built from TRBV5-8 and TRBJ2-7, with a possible D match to TRBD1 (5 bases). The CDR3 is 15 amino acids. Germline-derived CDR1 and CDR2 are SGHTS and YDEGEE. V was cut by 4 bases and J by 3 bases, with 17 bases left in between. Here the CDR3 DNA reads TGTGCCAGCAGCCAGGGATGGGCGCAGGTCTACGAGCAGTACGTC. Encoded protein: CASSQGWAQVYEQYV.

This rearrangement joins TRBV2 to TRBJ1-1; D not certain. The CDR3 runs 13 residues. Between the trimmed V and J ends, which lost 8 bases and 5 bases, there was a span of 15 bases. Germline assignment: CDR1 SNHLY and CDR2 FYNNEI. CDR3 sequence (DNA): TGTGCCAGCTCCTCCGGGAGGTTAACTGAAGCTTTCTTT. It specifies CASSSGRLTEAFF.

The V and J genes are TRBV29-1 and TRBJ1-2, with TRBD1 matching 7 bases. Trimming took 7 bases from V and 2 from J; bases not matched to a gene: 7. CDR1 is SQVTM, CDR2 ANQGSEA, per germline. The CDR3 totals 13 residues. CDR3 nucleotide sequence: TGCAGCGGATCTAAGGGACAGAACTATGGCTACACCTTC. As protein: CSGSKGQNYGYTF.

This chain uses TRBV3-1 (or the pseudogene TRBV3-2) with TRBJ2-7; possible D gene TRBD1, 5 bases. V was pared by 0 bases and J by 4 bases, with 10 bases between. The length of the CDR3 is 14 residues. CDR1 is LGHDT and CDR2 is YNNKEL in the germline V gene (reference sequence). Written as DNA, the CDR3 is TGTGCCAGCAGCCAAGACAGGGAAACATACGAGCAGTACTTC. Translated: CASSQDRETYEQYF.

This chain connects TRBV6-5 to TRBJ1-6; perhaps TRBD1 as D (6 bases). The CDR3 loop spans 15 amino acids. Per germline, CDR1 MNHEY and CDR2 SVGAGI. Deletions cut 4 bases from V and 5 bases from J, with 12 bases between. CDR3 coding DNA: TGTGCCAGCAGTTCTACAGGGCCTGATAATTCACCCCTCCACTTT. This sequence encodes CASSSTGPDNSPLHF.

This rearrangement joins TRBV6-5 to TRBJ2-3; TRBD2 matches at 10 bases. The germline V gene encodes CDR1 MNHEY and CDR2 SVGAGI. Trimming cost V 2 bases and J 13 bases; bases outside gene matches: 6. The CDR3 sequence is 13 residues long. In DNA form, the CDR3 reads TGTGCCAGCAGTTACAGCGGGGGGGCAATGGAGTATTTT. It translates to CASSYSGGAMEYF.